Listed below are T cell receptor beta chains from one sample, sequenced in a study of blood T cell repertoires in COVID-19. Clones were read by immunoSEQ multiplex PCR, and TCRdb kept only the in-frame ones, dropping some. This table holds about 160,000 clones, 85% found once. Sequencing used peripheral blood. The source of these receptors is a woman between 45 and 65 years old with COVID-19, enrolled during active disease. Both conserved end residues are part of each CDR3. The order of the fields is J gene, clone size, D gene, V gene, CDR3 protein, CDR3 DNA. D genes are given only for firm matches. A clone size is listed for some rows: how often the clone was seen (once, few, many), or a class if it is expanded.

TRBJ2-3,.,TRBD2,TRBV6-1,CASSEGGTSGHFTDTQYF,TGTGCCAGCAGTGAAGGGGGCACTAGCGGACACTTCACAGATACGCAGTATTTT
TRBJ1-3,few,.,TRBV4-1,CASSPRVSSGNTIYF,TGCGCCAGCAGCCCCAGGGTGAGCTCTGGAAACACCATATATTTT
TRBJ2-4,.,TRBD2,TRBV5-4,CASSSLTSGGSLAKNIQYF,TGTGCCAGCAGCTCTCTGACTAGCGGGGGTTCATTAGCCAAAAACATTCAGTACTTC
TRBJ2-2,.,.,TRBV30,CAWTTGQNTGELFF,TGTGCCTGGACTACCGGACAGAACACCGGGGAGCTGTTTTTT
TRBJ1-5,.,.,TRBV28,CASSLPGPLQPQHF,TGTGCCAGCAGTTTACCAGGGCCGCTTCAGCCCCAGCATTTT
TRBJ2-3,.,.,TRBV27,CASSSVNLGTQYF,TGTGCCAGCAGTTCAGTAAATCTTGGTACGCAGTATTTT
TRBJ1-4,.,TRBD1,TRBV7-9,CASSYTTGKGSEKLFF,TGTGCCAGCAGCTACACGACAGGGAAAGGGAGTGAAAAACTGTTTTTT
TRBJ2-7,medium-sized,.,TRBV3-1/TRBV3-2,CASSQDRLEGYEQYF,TGTGCCAGCAGCCAAGATAGGCTGGAGGGCTACGAGCAGTACTTC
TRBJ1-1,.,.,TRBV25-1,CASSVGRGRPNTEAFF,TGTGCCAGCAGTGTAGGCAGGGGCAGGCCGAACACTGAAGCTTTCTTT
TRBJ2-1,once,TRBD2,TRBV27,CASSFVGGTPYNEQFF,TGTGCCAGCAGTTTTGTGGGAGGGACCCCCTACAATGAGCAGTTCTTC
TRBJ1-5,many,TRBD1,TRBV27,CASSPTGTGYSNQPQHF,TGTGCCAGCAGTCCAACCGGGACAGGTTATAGCAATCAGCCCCAGCATTTT
TRBJ1-5,.,.,TRBV3-1/TRBV3-2,CASRAGENQPQHF,TGTGCCAGCAGGGCAGGGGAGAATCAGCCCCAGCATTTT
TRBJ1-5,.,.,TRBV19,CASRNGDTDQPQHF,TGTGCCAGTAGGAACGGGGACACCGATCAGCCCCAGCATTTT
TRBJ2-3,.,TRBD2,TRBV29-1,CITAGGNTDTQYF,TGCATCACAGCGGGGGGGAACACAGATACGCAGTATTTT
TRBJ1-1,.,.,TRBV6-5,CASSWTPNTEAFF,TGTGCCAGCAGTTGGACACCGAACACTGAAGCTTTCTTT
TRBJ2-5,.,.,TRBV3-1/TRBV3-2,CASSQDRGQETQYF,TGTGCCAGCAGCCAAGACAGGGGACAAGAGACCCAGTACTTC
TRBJ2-5,.,TRBD2,TRBV7-2,CASSQTSGGPQETQYF,TGTGCCAGCAGTCAGACTAGCGGGGGGCCTCAAGAGACCCAGTACTTC
TRBJ2-7,once,.,TRBV28,CASSLGVFFYEQYF,TGTGCCAGCAGCCTAGGGGTTTTTTTCTACGAGCAGTACTTC
TRBJ1-1,once,.,TRBV3-1/TRBV3-2,CASSQDFVWRTEAFF,TGTGCCAGCAGCCAAGATTTTGTCTGGAGGACTGAAGCTTTCTTT
TRBJ1-2,few,.,TRBV4-1,CASSQAGGNYGYTF,TGCGCCAGCAGCCAAGCCGGCGGTAACTATGGCTACACCTTC
TRBJ1-4,.,TRBD1,TRBV27,CASSRPPGQGGEKLFF,TGTGCCAGCAGTAGACCCCCGGGACAGGGTGGTGAAAAACTGTTTTTT
TRBJ1-2,.,.,TRBV19,CASSTTPGYGYTF,TGTGCCAGTAGTACTACCCCAGGGTATGGCTACACCTTC
TRBJ1-4,.,.,TRBV30,CAWSPDSWSEKLFF,TGTGCCTGGAGTCCGGACAGTTGGTCCGAAAAACTGTTTTTT
TRBJ2-1,.,.,TRBV11-2,CASSWYRANEQFF,TGTGCCAGCAGCTGGTACAGGGCTAATGAGCAGTTCTTC
TRBJ2-3,.,.,TRBV30,CAWSWGADTQYF,TGTGCCTGGAGTTGGGGGGCAGATACGCAGTATTTT
TRBJ2-2,.,TRBD2,TRBV6-2/TRBV6-3,CASSYYSSGGPQGPGELFF,TGTGCCAGCAGTTATTACTCTAGCGGGGGGCCCCAGGGGCCCGGGGAGCTGTTTTTT
TRBJ2-1,.,.,TRBV11-3,CASSDPPGYNEQFF,TGTGCCAGCAGCGATCCACCAGGCTACAATGAGCAGTTCTTC
TRBJ2-3,.,TRBD2,TRBV27,CASSLLGLAGGTSTDTQYF,TGTGCCAGCAGTTTATTGGGACTAGCGGGGGGCACTAGCACAGATACGCAGTATTTT
TRBJ2-3,.,TRBD2,TRBV30,CAWTRGENTDTQYF,TGTGCCTGGACCCGGGGGGAGAACACAGATACGCAGTATTTT
TRBJ1-6,.,.,TRBV5-1,CASSLGQYGGYNSPLHF,TGCGCCAGCAGCTTGGGTCAGTACGGGGGTTATAATTCACCCCTCCACTTT
TRBJ2-7,.,TRBD1,TRBV9,CASSLGTGGFYEQYF,TGTGCCAGCAGCTTAGGGACAGGGGGCTTCTACGAGCAGTACTTC
TRBJ2-1,.,.,TRBV3-1/TRBV3-2,CASSSQNEQFF,TGTGCCAGCAGCTCACAAAATGAGCAGTTCTTC
TRBJ1-1,.,.,TRBV4-2,CASTSRGSTEAFF,TGTGCCAGCACCTCAAGGGGGAGCACTGAAGCTTTCTTT
TRBJ2-7,.,.,TRBV19,CASSMKGDPSYEQYF,TGTGCCAGTAGTATGAAAGGGGATCCTTCCTACGAGCAGTACTTC
TRBJ1-1,.,.,TRBV4-2,CASSQGANTEAFF,TGTGCCAGCAGCCAAGGAGCGAACACTGAAGCTTTCTTT
TRBJ1-2,.,TRBD1,TRBV28,CASKTGLRFDGYTF,TGTGCCAGCAAGACAGGGCTCCGATTTGATGGCTACACCTTC